This T cell receptor beta chain appears in the sequencing data of a study of radiotherapy plus CTLA-4 blockade in lung cancer. Study-level information: Among all patients, around 18% showed objective responses, while about 30% had disease control. Whole-study findings and limits: After treatment with radiotherapy plus ipilimumab, TCR clones that came from the tumor expanded in blood. Reportedly, early blood T cell clone dynamics best predicted response, with interferon-beta.

To note about this clone: Its target is not known.

Germline loops: CDR1 LNHNV, CDR2 YYDKDF (reference sequence). Trimming shortened V by 11 bases and J by 0 bases, and 19 bases separated the two germline ends. The CDR3 sequence is 15 residues long. Sequencing was performed with immunoSEQ multiplex PCR; in TCRdb, only in-frame clones are kept and a portion is missing. The profile shows 65,000 to 95,000 clones, more than 85% of them singletons. Treatment of patients with chemo-refractory metastatic non-small-cell lung cancer consisted of focal radiation plus CTLA-4 blockade with ipilimumab. This clonotype was obtained from a human donor with non-small cell lung cancer who had stable disease on radiotherapy plus ipilimumab. This chain links TRBV15 with TRBJ1-1, with D hard to call. The material sequenced was peripheral blood, taken from a patient treated with radiotherapy plus ipilimumab. The CDR3: CAQESPHRVNTEAFF. The CDR3 nucleotides read TGTGCCCAAGAGAGCCCCCACCGGGTGAACACTGAAGCTTTCTTT.